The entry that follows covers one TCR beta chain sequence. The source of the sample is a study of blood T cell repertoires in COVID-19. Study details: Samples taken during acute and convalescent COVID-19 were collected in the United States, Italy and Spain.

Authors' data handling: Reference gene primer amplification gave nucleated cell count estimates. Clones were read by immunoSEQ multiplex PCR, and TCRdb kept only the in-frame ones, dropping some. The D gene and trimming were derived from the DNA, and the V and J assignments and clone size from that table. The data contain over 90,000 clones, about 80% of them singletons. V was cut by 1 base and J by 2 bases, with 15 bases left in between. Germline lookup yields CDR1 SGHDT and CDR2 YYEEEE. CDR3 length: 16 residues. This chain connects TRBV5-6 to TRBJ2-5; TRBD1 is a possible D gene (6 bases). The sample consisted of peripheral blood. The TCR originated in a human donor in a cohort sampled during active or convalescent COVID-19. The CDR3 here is CASSLNFRTGQETQYF. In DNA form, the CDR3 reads TGTGCCAGCAGCTTGAATTTTCGAACAGGGCAAGAGACCCAGTACTTC.